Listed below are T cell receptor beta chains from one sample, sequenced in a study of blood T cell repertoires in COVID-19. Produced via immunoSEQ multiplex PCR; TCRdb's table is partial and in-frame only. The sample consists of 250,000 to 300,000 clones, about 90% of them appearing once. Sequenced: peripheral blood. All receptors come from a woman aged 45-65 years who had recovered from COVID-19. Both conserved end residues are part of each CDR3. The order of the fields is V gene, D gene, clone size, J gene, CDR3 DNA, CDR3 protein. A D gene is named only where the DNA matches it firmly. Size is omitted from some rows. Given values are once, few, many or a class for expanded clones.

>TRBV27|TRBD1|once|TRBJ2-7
TGTGCCAGCAGTGAGCCGGGACAGGGAACCTACGAGCAGTACTTC
CASSEPGQGTYEQYF
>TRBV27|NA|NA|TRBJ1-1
TGTGCCAGCAGTTTTAGGGCCGGGAACCGCGGAGCTTTCTTT
CASSFRAGNRGAFF
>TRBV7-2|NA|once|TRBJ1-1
TGTGCCAGCAGCGAAGGGTCCATAGGGGAGGACACTGAAGCTTTCTTT
CASSEGSIGEDTEAFF
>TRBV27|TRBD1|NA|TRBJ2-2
TGTGCCAGCAGTTTCGGACAGGGGGGTACCGGGGAGCTGTTTTTT
CASSFGQGGTGELFF
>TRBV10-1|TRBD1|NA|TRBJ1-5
TGCGCCAGCAGCGGTCCCGGGACAGGGTACAATCAGCCCCAGCATTTT
CASSGPGTGYNQPQHF
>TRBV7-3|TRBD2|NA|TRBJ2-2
TGTGCCAGCAGCTTATTAGCGGGAGTAAGCGAGCTGTTTTTT
CASSLLAGVSELFF
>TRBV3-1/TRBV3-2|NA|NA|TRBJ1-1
TGTGCCAGCAGCTTGGGCGACACTGAAGCTTTCTTT
CASSLGDTEAFF
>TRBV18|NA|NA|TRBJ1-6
TGTGCCAGCTCATCCAGAATGCTAGATCGGAGGGATTCACCCCTCCACTTT
CASSSRMLDRRDSPLHF
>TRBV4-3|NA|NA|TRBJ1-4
TGCGCCAGCAGCCGCCGACCTACGCCGGGGGAAAAACTGTTTTTT
CASSRRPTPGEKLFF
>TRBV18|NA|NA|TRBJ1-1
TGTGCCAGCTCACCGAGCGGGGGGACCTTGAACACTGAAGCTTTCTTT
CASSPSGGTLNTEAFF
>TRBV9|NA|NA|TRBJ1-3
TGTGCCAGCAGCGTAGCTGGGGAGGCTGGAAACACCATATATTTT
CASSVAGEAGNTIYF
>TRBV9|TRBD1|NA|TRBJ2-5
TGTGCCAGCAGCGTAGGGAGGGACAGGGAGACCCAGTACTTC
CASSVGRDRETQYF
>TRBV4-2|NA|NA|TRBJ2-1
TGTGCCAGCAGCCAAGACCCGCGTACGAGCTCCTACAATGAGCAGTTCTTC
CASSQDPRTSSYNEQFF
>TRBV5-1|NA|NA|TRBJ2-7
TGCGCCAGCAGCTTCAGGGGCGGAACCTACGAGCAGTACTTC
CASSFRGGTYEQYF
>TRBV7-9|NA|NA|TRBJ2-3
TGTGCCAGCCTAGTGGCTACGGGGGTGTACGGCACAGATACGCAGTATTTT
CASLVATGVYGTDTQYF
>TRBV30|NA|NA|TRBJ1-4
TGTGCCTGGCAAACAGGCGGTGATGAAAAACTGTTTTTT
CAWQTGGDEKLFF
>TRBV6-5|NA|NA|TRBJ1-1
TGTGCCAGCAGTTACGGCGCCAGTCCTAGGGCTTTCTTT
CASSYGASPRAFF
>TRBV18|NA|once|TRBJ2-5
TGTGCCAGCTCACCTGGTACAGTCGAAGAGACCCAGTACTTC
CASSPGTVEETQYF
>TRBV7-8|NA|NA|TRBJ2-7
TGTGCCAGCAGCTTAGGGGCGGGGCCCTACGAGCAGTACTTC
CASSLGAGPYEQYF
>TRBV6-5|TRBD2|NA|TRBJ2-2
TGTGCCAGCAGCCCCGGGACATTAGCGGGGGGGGAGCTGTTTTTT
CASSPGTLAGGELFF